Following are 8 T cell receptor beta chains from one sample sequenced in a study of shared clonotypes between healthy human individuals. Clones were read by immunoSEQ multiplex PCR, and TCRdb kept only the in-frame ones, dropping some. Counted here are 800,000 to 1,200,000 clones, approximately 80% occurring once; the ten biggest clones make up 0.4% to 0.55%. Sequenced sample: memory CD4+ T cells from PBMCs. The subset is: CD45RA-negative fraction. The receptor source for this set is a man aged 18 to 29 in good health. Some clones in this sample may be carry-over from other donors' samples.

This chain joins TRBV5-5 and TRBJ1-2; a weak D match, TRBD1 (5 bases). The CDR3 consists of 14 residues. The V gene's germline CDR1 is SGHKS and CDR2 YYEKEE (reference sequence). The ends were cut back, 2 bases at V and 4 bases at J, with 12 bases in the middle. Written as DNA, the CDR3 is TGTGCCAGCAGCTTATTTGGAGACAGCTATGGCTACACCTTC. This codes for CASSLFGDSYGYTF.

The J gene is TRBJ2-1, the V gene TRBV4-3; 7 bases agree with TRBD2. CDR3 length: 17 residues. The junction had 5 bases not matched to a gene; V was cut back by 0 bases and J by 0 bases. Per germline, CDR1 LGHNA and CDR2 YSLEER. As DNA, the CDR3 is TGCGCCAGCAGCCAAGATCGACGCGGGAGCTCCTACAATGAGCAGTTCTTC. Protein product: CASSQDRRGSSYNEQFF.

The rearrangement uses TRBV28 and TRBJ1-3; tentatively, D is TRBD1 (5 bases). CDR3 length: 13 amino acids. Germline V lookup: CDR1 MDHEN, CDR2 SYDVKM. V lost 7 bases to trimming and J lost 2 bases, with 9 bases between them. This CDR3 reads CASMWGAGNTIYF. CDR3 bases: TGTGCCAGCATGTGGGGGGCTGGAAACACCATATATTTT.

This rearrangement joins TRBV5-6 to TRBJ2-5; weak D call: TRBD1 (5 bases). Trimming shortened V by 2 bases and J by 2 bases, and 10 bases separated the two germline ends. The CDR3 covers 14 residues. Germline CDR1 is SGHDT and CDR2 is YYEEEE. In DNA, the CDR3 is TGTGCCAGCAGCTTAAGGCAGGGACAAGAGACCCAGTACTTC. This sequence encodes CASSLRQGQETQYF.

The chain joins TRBV10-3 to TRBJ1-2, with D perhaps matching TRBD1 (6 bases). The V and J ends lost 10 bases and 0 bases respectively, with 12 bases between them. This CDR3 region has 13 residues. Germline values: CDR1 ENHRY, CDR2 SYGVKD. CDR3 bases: TGTGCCAGCCGGACAGATTCTAACTATGGCTACACCTTC. Amino acid sequence: CASRTDSNYGYTF.

In this sample, this clone turned up many times. V usage is TRBV7-9 and J usage is TRBJ2-2, with 12 bases matching TRBD2. Trimming removed 8 bases from V and 4 bases from J; junction bases left unmatched: 11. CDR1 and CDR2 (germline): SEHNR, FQNEAQ (reference sequence). This CDR3 is built from 17 residues. The CDR3 loop is CASGFPTSGRSTGELFF. CDR3 bases: TGTGCCAGCGGATTCCCCACTAGCGGGAGGAGCACCGGGGAGCTGTTTTTT.

V gene TRBV6-6 combines with J gene TRBJ2-7; D might be TRBD1 (6 bases). V was clipped by 6 bases and J by 4 bases, with 13 bases between them. Per the germline V gene, CDR1 is MNHNY and CDR2 is SVGAGI (reference sequence). The CDR3 extends over 13 amino acids. The CDR3 DNA reads TGTGCCAGCAGGTCAGGGGACGGGTACGAGCAGTACTTC. Translated, it gives CASRSGDGYEQYF.

J is TRBJ2-2 and V is TRBV6-1; D might be TRBD1 or TRBD2, each matching 5 bases. V was clipped by 8 bases and J by 5 bases, with 18 bases between them. Germline V gene sequence: CDR1 MNHNS, CDR2 SASEGT. There are 15 residues in the CDR3. CDR3 nucleotide sequence: TGTGCCAGCTCGGGGCTCCTCTCGAGGACCGGGGAGCTGTTTTTT. This translates into CASSGLLSRTGELFF.